These 24 T cell receptor beta chains originate from one sample sequenced in a study of tumor-infiltrating lymphocytes in localized non-small cell lung cancer. Clones were read by immunoSEQ multiplex PCR, and TCRdb kept only the in-frame ones, dropping some. The sample includes about 6,400 clones, 65% to 80% seen only once; the top ten take around an eighth. Sequencing used lung tumor tissue. The source of these receptors is a human donor with non-small cell lung cancer.

The chain recombines TRBV27 with TRBJ2-2, with D perhaps given as TRBD1 or TRBD2 (5 bases each). Germline CDR1 and CDR2: MNHEY and SMNVEV (reference sequence). CDR3 size: 15 residues. V gave up 7 bases and J gave up 0 bases, with 12 bases separating them. CDR3 bases: TGTGCCAGCACCCTTGGGGGTCCGAACACCGGGGAGCTGTTTTTT. It translates to CASTLGGPNTGELFF.

The V gene is TRBV7-8, the J gene TRBJ1-1, with unresolved D. V was clipped by 2 bases and J by 3 bases, with 10 bases between them. The CDR3 runs 14 residues. Germline assignment: CDR1 SGHVS and CDR2 FQNEAQ. CDR3 loop: CASSLYQVDTEAFF. The CDR3 DNA sequence: TGTGCCAGCAGCTTATATCAGGTGGACACTGAAGCTTTCTTT.

This chain connects TRBV11-2 to TRBJ2-4; TRBD1 matches 8 bases. The J segment lost 3 bases and the V segment lost 1 base, leaving 5 bases of the junction unmatched. In germline, CDR1 is SGHAT, CDR2 FQNNGV. The CDR3 consists of 16 residues. CDR3 loop: CASSLGDRTYKNIQYF. CDR3 nucleotide sequence: TGTGCCAGCAGCTTAGGGGACAGGACTTACAAAAACATTCAGTACTTC.

The gene calls are TRBV5-4 and TRBJ2-5; 7 bases agree with TRBD1. The junction had 7 bases not matched to a gene; V was cut back by 4 bases and J by 1 base. Germline V gene data show CDR1 as SGHNT and CDR2 as YYREEE (reference sequence). The CDR3 extends over 15 amino acids. The CDR3 loop is CASSLGDSLQETQYF. The CDR3 DNA follows: TGTGCCAGCAGCCTGGGGGACAGCCTCCAAGAGACCCAGTACTTC.

The chain has TRBV2 and TRBJ2-3; 10 nucleotides line up with TRBD2. V was pared by 8 bases and J by 1 base, with 6 bases of the junction left unmatched. The CDR3 is 15 residues long. Germline V gene data show CDR1 as SNHLY and CDR2 as FYNNEI. Written as DNA, the CDR3 is TGTGCCAGCGGCTTAGCGGGGGGTCGCACAGATACGCAGTATTTT. Amino acid sequence: CASGLAGGRTDTQYF.

This clone showed up just a few times. This chain joins TRBV4-2 and TRBJ1-5; no reliable D call. The CDR3 covers 15 residues. The V end was cut by 0 bases, the J end by 2 bases, with 8 bases between. CDR1 and CDR2 from the germline V gene are LGHNA and YNFKEQ. DNA for the CDR3: TGTGCCAGCAGCCAAGATACCGCGGGCAATCAGCCCCAGCATTTT. Translation: CASSQDTAGNQPQHF.

The chain links TRBV4-3 to TRBJ1-1; tentative D call: TRBD1 (5 bases). The CDR3 is 17 residues long. Trimming cost V 0 bases and J 4 bases, with 18 bases left between them. Germline CDR1 LGHNA, CDR2 YSLEER. CDR3 nucleotide sequence: TGCGCCAGCAGCCAAGATGCCAGGGCTGTATTGGGCACTGAAGCTTTCTTT. It yields the protein CASSQDARAVLGTEAFF.

This clone was seen only once. V usage is TRBV5-1 and J usage is TRBJ1-2; D unresolved. The germline V and J ends were trimmed by 2 bases and 2 bases, with 4 bases remaining between them. The CDR3 sequence is 12 residues long. Germline assignment: CDR1 SGHRS and CDR2 YFSETQ. CDR3 sequence: CASSLGNYGYTF. The CDR3 DNA reads TGCGCCAGCAGCTTAGGCAACTATGGCTACACCTTC.

The V and J genes are TRBV6-1 and TRBJ2-5; the D is unclear. This CDR3 region has 11 residues. Trimming stripped 5 bases from V and 5 bases from J, with 6 bases between. Germline V gives CDR1 MNHNS, CDR2 SASEGT. CDR3 coding DNA: TGTGCCAGCAGTTACGGGGAGACCCAGTACTTC. Residues: CASSYGETQYF.

This clone has just a few counts. The chain recombines TRBV11-3 with TRBJ2-1; D is tentatively TRBD1 or TRBD2 (5 bases each). The CDR3 runs 14 residues. The germline V gene encodes CDR1 SGHNT and CDR2 YENEEA. Deletions cut 3 bases from V and 8 bases from J, with 14 bases between. Written as DNA, the CDR3 is TGTGCCAGCAGCTTGAGAGGGGTAGGCGATGAGCAGTTCTTC. Translation gives CASSLRGVGDEQFF.

V is TRBV6-6 and J is TRBJ1-1; 7 bases are a match to TRBD1. With 8 bases clipped from V and 5 bases from J, the junction kept 17 bases outside the gene matches. CDR1 and CDR2 (germline): MNHNY, SVGAGI (reference sequence). The length of the CDR3 is 16 residues. CDR3 sequence: CASCKGPGQSTTEAFF. The CDR3, as DNA: TGTGCCAGCTGCAAAGGCCCGGGACAGTCGACAACTGAAGCTTTCTTT.

This clone was seen more than once but under ten times. The chain has TRBV29-1 and TRBJ1-1; a possible D gene is TRBD1 (5 bases). V lost 5 bases, J lost 1 base, and 11 bases lay in between. In germline, CDR1 is SQVTM, CDR2 ANQGSEA. The CDR3 totals 13 residues. In nucleotides, the CDR3 is TGCAGCGTTCCAGTGACAGCGAACACTGAAGCTTTCTTT. Its translation: CSVPVTANTEAFF. The whole variable domain, remainder taken from reference TRBV29-1 and TRBJ1-1, is SAVISQKPSRDICQRGTSLTIQCQVDSQVTMMFWYRQQPGQSLTLIATANQGSEATYESGFVIDKFPISRPNLTFSTLTVSNMSPEDSSIYLCSVPVTANTEAFFGQGTRLTVV.

This clone was detected only once. The chain carries TRBV30 and TRBJ1-5, with D possibly matching TRBD1 (5 bases). The V end lost 0 bases, the J end lost 5 bases, and 8 bases lay between the germline ends. Per the germline V gene, CDR1 is GTSNPN and CDR2 is SVGIG (reference sequence). The CDR3 runs to 13 residues. CDR3 sequence: CAWSVRGDQPQHF. The CDR3 DNA is TGTGCCTGGAGTGTCAGAGGGGATCAGCCCCAGCATTTT.

This chain uses TRBV4-1 with TRBJ2-3; D may be TRBD2 (7 bases). Looked up from germline, CDR1 is MGHRA and CDR2 is YSYEKL. The length of the CDR3 is 15 residues. The ends were cut back, 0 bases at V and 4 bases at J, with 11 bases in the middle. The CDR3 DNA sequence: TGCGCCAGCAGCCAAGAGGGAGGGGGGGCAGATACGCAGTATTTT. Protein sequence: CASSQEGGGADTQYF.

The V gene is TRBV5-4, the J gene TRBJ2-5, with D possibly matching TRBD2 (6 bases). V gave up 4 bases and J gave up 2 bases, with 12 bases separating them. CDR1 SGHNT and CDR2 YYREEE come from the germline V gene (reference sequence). The CDR3 covers 14 residues. Written as DNA, the CDR3 is TGTGCCAGCAGCGCCTCCGGGACTCAAGAGACCCAGTACTTC. It is translated as CASSASGTQETQYF.

The sample holds a few counts of this clone. This chain links TRBV7-6 with TRBJ2-1; D may be TRBD1 or TRBD2 (5 bases each). This CDR3 spans 13 amino acids. V was trimmed by 3 bases and J by 5 bases, leaving 8 bases between them. Per the germline V gene, CDR1 is SGHVS and CDR2 is FNYEAQ. The CDR3 nucleotides are TGTGCCAGCAGCTTGGGACGGCACAATGAGCAGTTCTTC. Its protein product is CASSLGRHNEQFF.

This clone was detected a few times. The gene calls are TRBV2 and TRBJ2-7; D may correspond to TRBD1 or TRBD2 (6 bases each). Per the germline V gene, CDR1 is SNHLY and CDR2 is FYNNEI. V was trimmed by 8 bases and J by 7 bases, leaving 9 bases between them. This CDR3 is 10 amino acids long. CDR3 nucleotides: TGTGCCAGCGCGGGGACAGAGCAGTACTTC. It yields the protein CASAGTEQYF. Combining the CDR3 with reference TRBV2 and TRBJ2-7 gives the whole variable domain EPEVTQTPSHQVTQMGQEVILRCVPISNHLYFYWYRQILGQKVEFLVSFYNNEISEKSEIFDDQFSVERPDGSNFTLKIRSTKLEDSAMYFCASAGTEQYFGPGTRLTVT.

This clone was seen once. V and J are TRBV7-6 and TRBJ1-5, with D possibly TRBD1 on 6 matching bases. This CDR3 contains 14 residues. From germline, CDR1 is SGHVS and CDR2 FNYEAQ. Trimming removed 1 base at V and 6 bases at J, with 10 bases between. CDR3 protein: CASSLGQGFQPQHF. The CDR3 region has the DNA TGTGCCAGCAGCTTAGGGCAGGGGTTTCAGCCCCAGCATTTT. Full variable domain (missing parts from reference TRBV7-6 and TRBJ1-5): GAGVSQSPRYKVTKRGQDVALRCDPISGHVSLYWYRQALGQGPEFLTYFNYEAQQDKSGLPNDRFSAERPEGSISTLTIQRTEQRDSAMYRCASSLGQGFQPQHFGDGTRLSIL.

The chain carries TRBV6-6 and TRBJ1-2, with D unresolved. The CDR3 extends over 10 amino acids. From germline, CDR1 is MNHNY and CDR2 SVGAGI (reference sequence). Trimming took 6 bases from V and 8 from J, leaving 7 bases between them. CDR3 in DNA: TGTGCCAGCAGCCGGAGGGGCTACACCTTC. Translation gives CASSRRGYTF.

This chain links TRBV5-1 with TRBJ1-1, with 9 nucleotides matching TRBD1. Germline loops: CDR1 SGHRS, CDR2 YFSETQ. The CDR3 has 14 residues. The ends lost 7 bases at V and 1 base at J; junction bases unmatched: 5. The CDR3 DNA sequence: TGCGCCAGCCGGACAGGGGCGGCGAACACTGAAGCTTTCTTT. Translation: CASRTGAANTEAFF. Based on the CDR3 plus reference TRBV5-1 and TRBJ1-1, the full variable domain is KAGVTQTPRYLIKTRGQQVTLSCSPISGHRSVSWYQQTPGQGLQFLFEYFSETQRNKGNFPGRFSGRQFSNSRSEMNVSTLELGDSALYLCASRTGAANTEAFFGQGTRLTVV.

The rearrangement joins TRBV7-9 to TRBJ2-5; D tentatively reads TRBD1 or TRBD2 (5 bases each). Germline CDR1 and CDR2: SEHNR and FQNEAQ (reference sequence). This CDR3 has 15 residues. The V end lost 3 bases, the J end lost 1 base, and 12 bases lay between the germline ends. The CDR3 coding sequence is TGTGCCAGCAGCTTGAGGGGCGCAGTCCAAGAGACCCAGTACTTC. It encodes CASSLRGAVQETQYF.

V gene TRBV5-4 combines with J gene TRBJ2-5; the D gene is possibly TRBD2 (6 bases). Between the trimmed V and J ends, which lost 2 bases and 2 bases, there was a span of 16 bases. Looked up from germline, CDR1 is SGHNT and CDR2 is YYREEE (reference sequence). The CDR3 length is 16 residues. Here the CDR3 DNA reads TGTGCCAGCAGCTTCCTTGGGGGGAGCAAACAAGAGACCCAGTACTTC. Amino acid sequence: CASSFLGGSKQETQYF.

The chain carries TRBV2 and TRBJ2-2; D is unclear. V lost 7 bases and J lost 0, with 3 bases in between. CDR1 is SNHLY and CDR2 is FYNNEI in the germline V gene. CDR3 size: 12 residues. CDR3 region: CASTPNTGELFF. CDR3 DNA sequence: TGTGCCAGCACTCCGAACACCGGGGAGCTGTTTTTT.

This clone was observed a single time. The V and J genes are TRBV9 and TRBJ2-3, with a tentative D call TRBD1 (6 bases). V gave up 0 bases and J gave up 4 bases, with 12 bases separating them. The CDR3 length is 15 residues. Germline lookup yields CDR1 SGDLS and CDR2 YYNGEE. Written as DNA, the CDR3 is TGTGCCAGCAGCGTAGGAACAGGGCGAGCAGATACGCAGTATTTT. It is translated as CASSVGTGRADTQYF.